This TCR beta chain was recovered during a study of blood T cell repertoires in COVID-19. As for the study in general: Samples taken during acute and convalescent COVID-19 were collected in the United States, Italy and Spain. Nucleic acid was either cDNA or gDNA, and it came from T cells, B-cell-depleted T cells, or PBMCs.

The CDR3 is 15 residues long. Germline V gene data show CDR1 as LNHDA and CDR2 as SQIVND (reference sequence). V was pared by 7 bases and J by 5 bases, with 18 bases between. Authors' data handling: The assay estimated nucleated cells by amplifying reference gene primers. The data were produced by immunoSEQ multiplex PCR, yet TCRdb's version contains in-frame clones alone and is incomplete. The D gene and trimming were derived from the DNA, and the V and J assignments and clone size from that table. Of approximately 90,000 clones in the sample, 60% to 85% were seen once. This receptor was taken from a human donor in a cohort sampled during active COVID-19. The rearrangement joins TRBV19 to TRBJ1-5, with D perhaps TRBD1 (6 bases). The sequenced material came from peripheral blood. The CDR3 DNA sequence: TGTGCCAGTACCGACAGGTGGGGCGGAGATCAGCCCCAGCATTTT. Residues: CASTDRWGGDQPQHF. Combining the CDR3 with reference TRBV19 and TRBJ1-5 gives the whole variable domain DGGITQSPKYLFRKEGQNVTLSCEQNLNHDAMYWYRQDPGQGLRLIYYSQIVNDFQKGDIAEGYSVSREKKESFPLTVTSAQKNPTAFYLCASTDRWGGDQPQHFGDGTRLSIL.